The present T cell receptor beta chain was sequenced within a study of shared clonotypes between healthy human individuals. Trimming removed 4 bases from V and 3 bases from J; junction bases left unmatched: 16. Germline CDR1 and CDR2: SGHNT and YYREEE (reference sequence). This CDR3 has 18 residues. The data were produced by immunoSEQ multiplex PCR, yet TCRdb's version contains in-frame clones alone and is incomplete. Of 1,500,000 or so clones detected, approximately 97% appear once; the ten largest clones hold 1% to 1.5%. Sequencing was done on a sample of naive CD4+ T cells sorted from blood. Subset noted: CD45RA+ positively selected. This TCR came from a man aged 25-40 years in good health. This chain joins TRBV5-4 and TRBJ2-7, with 10 bases identical to TRBD2. This CDR3 is CASSPTITSGKDLYEQYF. The CDR3 DNA reads TGTGCCAGCAGCCCTACTATAACTAGCGGGAAAGATCTCTACGAGCAGTACTTC.